The sequence of this TCR beta chain was determined in a study of CD8+CD57+ T cells in acquired aplastic anemia. General observations from the study: In common between the patients and the controls were some 29 CD8+ CDR3 sequences.

With regard to this clonotype: The antigen is not known. One end of the junction fails to match germline, which may point to a read error.

Using genomic DNA as the template, TCR beta VDJ and CDR3 profiling was carried out. From the reads, TCRdb called clonotypes with MiXCR, one entry per CDR3 protein. The sample records approximately 200,000 distinct CDR3 sequences, 50% to 75% being singletons. The V gene's germline CDR1 is SGHTA and CDR2 FQGNSA. There are 15 residues in the CDR3. Sequencing was performed on sorted CD4+, CD8+, or CD8+CD57+ T cells (not recorded which) from PBMCs. The chain recombines TRBV7-2 with TRBJ1-6; D call uncertain. The source of this sequence is a human donor with severe aplastic anemia or a healthy control (not recorded which). Written as DNA, the CDR3 is TGTGCCAGCAGCACCAGAGGCGGGCGGAATTCACCCCCCCACTTT. Amino acid sequence: CASSTRGGRNSPPHF.